Following are 12 T cell receptor beta chains from one sample sequenced in a study of shared clonotypes between healthy human individuals. This table comes from immunoSEQ multiplex PCR, and its TCRdb copy is limited to in-frame clones, with some not included. The data contain roughly 2.5 million clones, approximately 90% of them singletons. The sequenced sample consisted of naive CD4+ T cells sorted from blood. The sample's subset: CD45RA+ positively selected. The receptor source for this set is a man between 18 and 35 years old in good health.

The chain couples TRBV18 to TRBJ2-7, with D perhaps TRBD1 (6 bases). V was shortened by 4 bases and J by 3 bases, with 19 bases between the two germline ends. This CDR3 region has 16 residues. CDR1 is KGHSH and CDR2 is LQKENI in the germline V gene. The CDR3 DNA reads TGTGCCAGCTCACTGACCCGGGACACCCTAAACTACGAGCAGTACTTC. Translation: CASSLTRDTLNYEQYF. Using reference TRBV18 and TRBJ2-7 for the parts outside the CDR3, the full variable domain is NAGVMQNPRHLVRRRGQEARLRCSPMKGHSHVYWYRQLPEEGLKFMVYLQKENIIDESGMPKERFSAEFPKEGPSILRIQQVVRGDSAAYFCASSLTRDTLNYEQYFGPGTRLTVT.

The chain is built from TRBV28 and TRBJ2-2; no firm D call. Between the trimmed V and J ends, which lost 1 base and 10 bases, there was a span of 19 bases. Germline V gene lookup returns CDR1 MDHEN and CDR2 SYDVKM. The CDR3 is 16 residues long. CDR3 region: CASSLSSRYQTPELFF. The CDR3 DNA reads TGTGCCAGCAGTTTATCCTCGAGGTATCAAACCCCGGAGCTGTTTTTT.

This chain joins TRBV11-2 and TRBJ2-3; a weak D match, TRBD2 (5 bases). Trimming took off 0 bases at V and 5 bases at J, with 15 bases between the two ends. Germline CDR1 and CDR2: SGHAT and FQNNGV. The CDR3 runs to 16 residues. This CDR3 reads CASSLEGLRQVDTQYF. In nucleotides, the CDR3 is TGTGCCAGCAGCTTAGAAGGACTCCGGCAGGTAGATACGCAGTATTTT.

The chain recombines TRBV19 with TRBJ1-5; 9 bases agree with TRBD1. This CDR3 has 17 residues. The ends lost 5 bases at V and 7 bases at J; junction bases unmatched: 15. The germline V gene encodes CDR1 LNHDA and CDR2 SQIVND (reference sequence). CDR3 in amino acids: CASSVSGTGIAGQPQHF. CDR3 DNA: TGTGCCAGTAGTGTATCCGGGACAGGGATCGCCGGGCAGCCCCAGCATTTT.

The chain carries TRBV2 and TRBJ1-5; TRBD1 might be the D (5 bases). The germline V gene has CDR1 SNHLY and CDR2 FYNNEI. CDR3 length: 17 residues. Trimming cost V 5 bases and J 1 base, with 18 bases left between them. CDR3 nucleotide sequence: TGTGCCAGCAGTCCCAGTGGAGGGGTTGGCAGCAATCAGCCCCAGCATTTT. This translates into CASSPSGGVGSNQPQHF.

The chain is built from TRBV6-5 and TRBJ1-1, with 7 positions matching TRBD1. In germline, CDR1 is MNHEY, CDR2 SVGAGI. The length of the CDR3 is 15 residues. With 7 bases clipped from V and 3 bases from J, the junction kept 11 bases outside the gene matches. The CDR3 sequence is CASNPGGPQYTEAFF. The CDR3 DNA is TGTGCCAGCAACCCAGGGGGGCCACAATACACTGAAGCTTTCTTT.

This clone is a singleton in its sample. This chain joins TRBV12-2 and TRBJ1-6. TRBV12-2 is designated a pseudogene. There are 17 residues in the CDR3. The chain's CDR3 is CASRSVGGRHYNSPLHF. In nucleotides, the CDR3 is TGTGCAAGTCGCTCTGTGGGGGGACGTCACTATAATTCACCCCTCCACTTT.

The rearrangement links TRBV6-5 to TRBJ2-7; D may be TRBD2 (6 bases). In germline, CDR1 is MNHEY, CDR2 SVGAGI. The CDR3 runs to 15 residues. V lost 0 bases and J 4 bases, leaving 13 bases between the germline ends. The CDR3 region has the DNA TGTGCCAGCAGTTACTCCGGAGGGCCGGGGTACGAGCAGTACTTC. Amino acids: CASSYSGGPGYEQYF.

The genes are TRBV10-3 and TRBJ2-7; tentatively, D is TRBD1 (5 bases). CDR3 size: 16 residues. Germline CDR1 is ENHRY and CDR2 is SYGVKD. V was pared by 6 bases and J by 0 bases, with 18 bases between. This CDR3 reads CAIRPPQGSSSYEQYF. CDR3 coding DNA: TGTGCCATCAGGCCTCCTCAGGGCTCCAGCTCCTACGAGCAGTACTTC.

V usage is TRBV25-1 and J usage is TRBJ2-1, with TRBD2 matching over 8 bases. CDR1 and CDR2 (germline): MGHDK, SYGVNS. V lost 4 bases and J lost 4; bases outside the gene matches: 15. The CDR3 is 18 residues long. The CDR3 nucleotides read TGTGCCAGCAGTGGTGGTTTCTCAGCGGGGGATAGGTACAATGAGCAGTTCTTC. This translates into CASSGGFSAGDRYNEQFF.

This clone was seen more than once but under ten times. The chain recombines TRBV7-6 with TRBJ2-1, with 9 nucleotides matching TRBD2. Germline CDR1 reads SGHVS; CDR2 reads FNYEAQ. The CDR3 loop spans 12 amino acids. V shed 2 bases, J shed 14 bases, and the junction held 4 bases outside the gene matches. CDR3 coding DNA: TGTGCCAGCAGCTTAATAGCGGGAGAAGAGTTCTTC. This sequence encodes CASSLIAGEEFF.

A single count supports this clone. This chain connects TRBV19 to TRBJ2-4, with TRBD2 matching 8 bases. This CDR3 has 15 amino acids. CDR1 and CDR2 (germline): LNHDA, SQIVND (reference sequence). V lost 7 bases and J lost 3; bases outside the gene matches: 8. This CDR3 is CASKAGEVGKNIQYF. For the CDR3, the DNA is TGTGCCAGTAAAGCGGGGGAAGTGGGCAAAAACATTCAGTACTTC. Filled out from reference TRBV19 and TRBJ2-4, the complete variable domain reads DGGITQSPKYLFRKEGQNVTLSCEQNLNHDAMYWYRQDPGQGLRLIYYSQIVNDFQKGDIAEGYSVSREKKESFPLTVTSAQKNPTAFYLCASKAGEVGKNIQYFGAGTRLSVL.